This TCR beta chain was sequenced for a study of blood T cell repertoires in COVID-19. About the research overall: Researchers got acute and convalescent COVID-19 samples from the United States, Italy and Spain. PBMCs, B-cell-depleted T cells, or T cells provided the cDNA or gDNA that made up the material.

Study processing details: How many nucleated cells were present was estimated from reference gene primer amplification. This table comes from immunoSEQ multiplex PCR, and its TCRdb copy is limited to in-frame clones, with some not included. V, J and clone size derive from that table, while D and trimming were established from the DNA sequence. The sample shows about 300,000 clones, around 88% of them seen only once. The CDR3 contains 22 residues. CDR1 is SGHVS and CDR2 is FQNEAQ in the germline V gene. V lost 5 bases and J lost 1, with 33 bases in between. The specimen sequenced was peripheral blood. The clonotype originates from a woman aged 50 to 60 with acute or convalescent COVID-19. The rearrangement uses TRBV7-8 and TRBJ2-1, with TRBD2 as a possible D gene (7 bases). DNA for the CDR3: TGTGCCAGCAGCCTATCTGTTTTTCTACTCGGCGGGGGCGGGAGTTCCTACAATGAGCAGTTCTTC. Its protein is CASSLSVFLLGGGGSSYNEQFF.